Listed here are 17 T cell receptor beta chains from one sample, sequenced in a study of blood T cell repertoires in COVID-19. The table came from immunoSEQ multiplex PCR; TCRdb's copy has only in-frame clones and leaves some out. This table holds roughly 250,000 clones, approximately 78% found once. The sequenced sample was peripheral blood. Receptors originate from an older woman with active or convalescent COVID-19.

This clone has just one count. The chain links TRBV7-3 to TRBJ2-2, with unresolved D. The CDR3 is 15 residues long. Between the trimmed V and J ends, which lost 2 bases and 0 bases, there was a span of 7 bases. Per germline, CDR1 SGHTA and CDR2 FQGTGA. The CDR3 region has the DNA TGTGCCAGCAGCTTAGGCAGCGCGAACACCGGGGAGCTGTTTTTT. Protein: CASSLGSANTGELFF.

This clone was seen once. V gene TRBV30 combines with J gene TRBJ1-1; the match to TRBD1 covers 7 bases. The CDR3 is 12 residues long. Germline V gene lookup returns CDR1 GTSNPN and CDR2 SVGIG (reference sequence). Trimming removed 2 bases from V and 8 bases from J; junction bases left unmatched: 5. The CDR3 nucleotides are TGTGCCTGGAGTATAGCGACAGGGGAAGCTTTCTTT. Translated: CAWSIATGEAFF.

The chain is built from TRBV7-2 and TRBJ1-2; maybe TRBD1 (6 bases). This CDR3 region has 14 residues. V was pared by 5 bases and J by 8 bases, with 18 bases between. The germline gives CDR1 SGHTA, CDR2 FQGNSA. The DNA for the CDR3 is TGTGCCAGCAGCGTCGGGGGGCCCCAAGACGGCTACACCTTC. Translation gives CASSVGGPQDGYTF.

The chain recombines TRBV12-5 with TRBJ1-2; D is perhaps TRBD1 (5 bases). Germline CDR1 is LGHNT and CDR2 is FRNRAP. The CDR3 is 14 residues long. V dropped 4 bases and J dropped 4 bases, with 13 bases sitting between them. The CDR3 reads CASGSRTGLYGYTF. DNA for the CDR3: TGTGCTAGTGGTTCCCGGACGGGACTCTATGGCTACACCTTC.

The chain couples TRBV6-5 to TRBJ1-5, with D perhaps TRBD1 (6 bases). Germline V gene data show CDR1 as MNHEY and CDR2 as SVGAGI. The CDR3 runs 13 residues. Trimming shortened V by 2 bases and J by 7 bases, and 9 bases separated the two germline ends. The DNA for the CDR3 is TGTGCCAGCAGTTACGGGGGCTCGCAGCCCCAGCATTTT. It encodes CASSYGGSQPQHF.

The chain recombines TRBV19 with TRBJ2-1, with D perhaps matching TRBD2 (5 bases). This CDR3 has 13 amino acids. Germline CDR1 reads LNHDA; CDR2 reads SQIVND (reference sequence). Trimming cost V 4 bases and J 8 bases, with 12 bases left between them. CDR3 in amino acids: CASSRTFSDEQFF. The CDR3 DNA sequence: TGTGCCAGTAGTAGGACTTTTTCCGATGAGCAGTTCTTC.

The chain has TRBV7-8 and TRBJ2-5, with unresolved D. The germline V gene has CDR1 SGHVS and CDR2 FQNEAQ. V was clipped by 1 base and J by 5 bases, with 14 bases between them. The CDR3 contains 15 residues. The CDR3 loop reads CASSLERLRRETQYF. CDR3 sequence (DNA): TGTGCCAGCAGCTTAGAACGTTTGCGTCGGGAGACCCAGTACTTC.

The J gene is TRBJ1-2, the V gene TRBV4-3; 8 bases align to TRBD1. J was trimmed by 6 bases and V by 1 base; bases with no gene match: 7. The CDR3 contains 15 residues. The V gene's germline CDR1 is LGHNA and CDR2 YSLEER. CDR3 region: CASSQVWQGANGYTF. The CDR3 DNA follows: TGCGCCAGCAGCCAAGTGTGGCAGGGGGCAAATGGCTACACCTTC.

The genes are TRBV9 and TRBJ2-5; D is ambiguous. Germline CDR1 SGDLS, CDR2 YYNGEE. Trimming took off 0 bases at V and 2 bases at J, with 11 bases between the two ends. This CDR3 has 15 amino acids. CDR3 protein: CASSVGQRAQETQYF. The DNA for the CDR3 is TGTGCCAGCAGCGTAGGCCAGCGAGCTCAAGAGACCCAGTACTTC.

The V call is TRBV6-2 or TRBV6-3, the J call TRBJ1-4; 7 bases fit TRBD1. The germline gives CDR1 MNHEY, CDR2 SVGEGT. The CDR3 spans 17 residues. Losses at the gene ends were 6 bases for V and 1 base for J; bases not matched to a gene: 11. The CDR3 DNA sequence: TGTGCCAGCAGCCGTCCGACAGGGAGGTTAACTAATGAAAAACTGTTTTTT. Translating gives CASSRPTGRLTNEKLFF.

CDR3 coding DNA: TGTGCCAGCAGCTTTGCCTTCCAGGGCGAAGCTTTCTTT. It is translated as CASSFAFQGEAFF. J is TRBJ1-1 and V is TRBV11-2, with a possible D match to TRBD1 (5 bases). V lost 3 bases and J lost 8, with 13 bases in between. This CDR3 comprises 13 residues. Looked up from germline, CDR1 is SGHAT and CDR2 is FQNNGV.

This clone has at least ten counts. V and J are TRBV9 and TRBJ2-6, with D possibly being TRBD1 (5 bases). Germline lookup yields CDR1 SGDLS and CDR2 YYNGEE. Trimming left V 4 bases short and J 2 bases short, with 19 bases between. The CDR3 spans 18 residues. Here the CDR3 DNA reads TGTGCCAGCAGCCCCCAAGGGTTAGGGGCGGCTGGGGCCAACGTCCTGACTTTC. Its translation: CASSPQGLGAAGANVLTF.

This clone has just a few counts. The gene calls are TRBV5-6 and TRBJ1-2; 8 nucleotides match TRBD1. The CDR3 totals 16 residues. J was trimmed by 2 bases and V by 0 bases; bases with no gene match: 6. CDR1 and CDR2 (germline): SGHDT, YYEEEE. The CDR3 region is CASSLAGTGWNYGYTF. CDR3 nucleotide sequence: TGTGCCAGCAGCTTGGCCGGGACAGGATGGAACTATGGCTACACCTTC.

This clone was found once. The chain has TRBV12-5 and TRBJ2-3; 10 nucleotides agree with TRBD2. Looked up from germline, CDR1 is LGHNT and CDR2 is FRNRAP. The CDR3 covers 16 residues. Trimming cost V 1 base and J 10 bases; bases outside gene matches: 11. The CDR3 coding sequence is TGTGCTAGTGGTTTGGGGTCTAGCGGGGGCCCGGAAGCGCAGTATTTT. The encoded protein is CASGLGSSGGPEAQYF.

The chain recombines TRBV9 with TRBJ1-2; 7 bases are a match to TRBD1. V dropped 3 bases and J dropped 8; count of bases not matched to a gene: 13. This CDR3 contains 15 residues. Germline lookup yields CDR1 SGDLS and CDR2 YYNGEE. The CDR3 region is CASSAGTEGSLGYTF. CDR3 bases: TGTGCCAGCAGCGCCGGGACAGAGGGCTCTCTGGGCTACACCTTC.

This sequence joins TRBV30 and TRBJ2-2, with TRBD1 matching over 9 bases. CDR1 GTSNPN and CDR2 SVGIG come from the germline V gene (reference sequence). This CDR3 comprises 15 residues. V lost 2 bases and J lost 5; bases outside the gene matches: 6. The CDR3 spells CAWSPSDRGTGELFF. The CDR3 coding sequence is TGTGCCTGGAGTCCTTCGGACAGGGGAACCGGGGAGCTGTTTTTT.

This clone occurred a few times. CDR3 DNA: TGCGCCAGCAGCCGGACAGGGTCCTTCATGAACACTGAAGCTTTCTTT. It is translated as CASSRTGSFMNTEAFF. The chain combines TRBV5-1 with TRBJ1-1; 8 nucleotides agree with TRBD1. After removal of 4 bases from V and 0 bases from J, the junction contained 8 bases not matched to a gene. The CDR3 consists of 16 residues. The V gene's germline CDR1 is SGHRS and CDR2 YFSETQ.